These 13 T cell receptor beta chains were sequenced from one sample in a study of blood T cell repertoires in COVID-19. Clones were sequenced by immunoSEQ multiplex PCR, and TCRdb holds only the in-frame ones, with some missing. Here the sample spans approximately 300,000 clones, about 89% being singletons. The source material was peripheral blood. These receptors were obtained from a man aged 18 to 30 who had recovered from COVID-19.

In this sample, this clone turned up once. This sequence joins TRBV18 and TRBJ2-7, with 7 bases fitting TRBD1. The CDR3 loop spans 15 amino acids. The germline V gene has CDR1 KGHSH and CDR2 LQKENI. The J segment lost 3 bases and the V segment lost 4 bases, leaving 9 bases of the junction unmatched. The CDR3 is CASSRGTAQNYEQYF. CDR3 nucleotides: TGTGCCAGCTCACGAGGGACAGCGCAGAACTACGAGCAGTACTTC.

As regards this clone: Other nucleotide sequences in the sample specify the same CDR3. The chain joins TRBV6-5 to TRBJ1-1, with 8 bases that match TRBD1. Germline assignment: CDR1 MNHEY and CDR2 SVGAGI. The CDR3 totals 13 residues. The V segment lost 2 bases and the J segment 4 bases; nucleotides outside the gene matches: 0. CDR3 nucleotide sequence: TGTGCCAGCAGTTACGGACAGGGCACTGAAGCTTTCTTT. It codes for CASSYGQGTEAFF.

The chain employs TRBV6-5 and TRBJ1-5; weak D call: TRBD1 (5 bases). Germline CDR1 reads MNHEY; CDR2 reads SVGAGI. The CDR3 has 14 residues. The V end was cut by 9 bases, the J end by 0 bases, with 12 bases between. The CDR3 DNA is TGTGCCAGTCGAGCGGGGACTAGCAATCAGCCCCAGCATTTT. It specifies CASRAGTSNQPQHF.

This chain uses TRBV18 with TRBJ1-1, with 7 bases identical to TRBD1. The CDR3 runs to 16 residues. Germline V gene data show CDR1 as KGHSH and CDR2 as LQKENI. J gave up 3 bases and V 4 bases, and 11 bases lay outside the gene matches. CDR3 bases: TGTGCCAGCTCACTGCGACAGGGCCTTAGGGACACTGAAGCTTTCTTT. It yields the protein CASSLRQGLRDTEAFF.

The chain is built from TRBV6-5 and TRBJ1-2; possibly TRBD1 for D (5 bases). Per germline, CDR1 MNHEY and CDR2 SVGAGI. Trimming took 5 bases from V and 3 from J, leaving 10 bases between them. The CDR3 is made up of 13 amino acids. The CDR3 nucleotides read TGTGCCAGCAGTCAGGGAGGTGACTATGGCTACACCTTC. Translated, it gives CASSQGGDYGYTF.

This clone has a single count. V usage is TRBV18 and J usage is TRBJ1-2; 9 bases align to TRBD1. CDR1 and CDR2 (germline): KGHSH, LQKENI. This CDR3 contains 15 residues. Unmatched junction bases numbered 6, after V lost 3 bases and J lost 4 bases. CDR3 loop: CASSPLDRGGYGYTF. CDR3 DNA: TGTGCCAGCTCACCCCTCGACAGGGGGGGCTATGGCTACACCTTC.

V usage is TRBV6-5 and J usage is TRBJ2-2; D uncertain. V lost 7 bases to trimming and J lost 5 bases, with 14 bases between them. The CDR3 length is 14 residues. Germline CDR1 and CDR2: MNHEY and SVGAGI. This chain's CDR3 is CASIKSAVTGELFF. The CDR3 DNA reads as TGTGCCAGCATTAAGTCCGCGGTTACCGGGGAGCTGTTTTTT.

This chain joins TRBV4-1 and TRBJ2-7, with D tentatively TRBD1 (6 bases). In germline, CDR1 is MGHRA, CDR2 YSYEKL. This CDR3 is 13 amino acids long. Trimming stripped 4 bases from V and 2 bases from J, with 9 bases between. The CDR3 protein is CASSRGQAYEQYF. For the CDR3, the DNA is TGCGCCAGCAGCCGGGGACAAGCCTACGAGCAGTACTTC.

The CDR3 sequence is CASYRGLTGELFF. CDR3 sequence (DNA): TGTGCCAGTTACAGGGGACTGACCGGGGAGCTGTTTTTT. The chain couples TRBV12-3 or TRBV12-4 to TRBJ2-2; TRBD1 might be the D (7 bases). The CDR3 length is 13 residues. With 9 bases removed from V and 5 bases from J, the gap between germline ends came to 13 bases.

CDR3 coding DNA: TGTGCCAGCAGCCAACCCATTAGCGGCCAACCCTCCTACGAGCAGTACTTC. It encodes CASSQPISGQPSYEQYF. This chain links TRBV3-1 (or the pseudogene TRBV3-2) with TRBJ2-7; possible D gene TRBD2, 6 bases. The germline gives CDR1 LGHDT, CDR2 YNNKEL (reference sequence). The CDR3 covers 17 residues. V gave up 2 bases and J gave up 0 bases, with 17 bases separating them.

The gene calls are TRBV5-6 and TRBJ2-7; TRBD1 aligns across 8 bases. Germline values: CDR1 SGHDT, CDR2 YYEEEE. With V trimmed by 3 bases and J by 7 bases, 9 bases remained unmatched. The length of the CDR3 is 14 residues. The CDR3, as DNA: TGTGCCAGCAGCTCGGGGACAGGAAGAGAAGAGCAGTACTTC. Amino acids: CASSSGTGREEQYF.

With respect to this clone: This sample includes further DNA sequences coding for the same CDR3. The chain employs TRBV7-3 and TRBJ2-1; TRBD2 aligns across 10 bases. Germline assignment: CDR1 SGHTA and CDR2 FQGTGA. V lost 5 bases to trimming and J lost 1 base; unmatched junction nucleotides: 2. The CDR3 consists of 15 residues. The chain's CDR3 is CASSRTSGSYNEQFF. In DNA, the CDR3 is TGTGCCAGCAGCCGGACTAGCGGATCCTACAATGAGCAGTTCTTC. The variable domain in full, completed from reference TRBV7-3 and TRBJ2-1, reads GAGVSQTPSNKVTEKGKYVELRCDPISGHTALYWYRQSLGQGPEFLIYFQGTGAADDSGLPNDRFFAVRPEGSVSTLKIQRTERGDSAVYLCASSRTSGSYNEQFFGPGTRLTVL.

This chain links TRBV2 with TRBJ2-7; 9 bases map to TRBD1. The length of the CDR3 is 13 residues. Germline assignment: CDR1 SNHLY and CDR2 FYNNEI. J lost 2 bases, V lost 6 bases, and 2 bases had no gene match. DNA for the CDR3: TGTGCCAGCAGGACAGGGGGTACCTACGAGCAGTACTTC. Protein sequence: CASRTGGTYEQYF.